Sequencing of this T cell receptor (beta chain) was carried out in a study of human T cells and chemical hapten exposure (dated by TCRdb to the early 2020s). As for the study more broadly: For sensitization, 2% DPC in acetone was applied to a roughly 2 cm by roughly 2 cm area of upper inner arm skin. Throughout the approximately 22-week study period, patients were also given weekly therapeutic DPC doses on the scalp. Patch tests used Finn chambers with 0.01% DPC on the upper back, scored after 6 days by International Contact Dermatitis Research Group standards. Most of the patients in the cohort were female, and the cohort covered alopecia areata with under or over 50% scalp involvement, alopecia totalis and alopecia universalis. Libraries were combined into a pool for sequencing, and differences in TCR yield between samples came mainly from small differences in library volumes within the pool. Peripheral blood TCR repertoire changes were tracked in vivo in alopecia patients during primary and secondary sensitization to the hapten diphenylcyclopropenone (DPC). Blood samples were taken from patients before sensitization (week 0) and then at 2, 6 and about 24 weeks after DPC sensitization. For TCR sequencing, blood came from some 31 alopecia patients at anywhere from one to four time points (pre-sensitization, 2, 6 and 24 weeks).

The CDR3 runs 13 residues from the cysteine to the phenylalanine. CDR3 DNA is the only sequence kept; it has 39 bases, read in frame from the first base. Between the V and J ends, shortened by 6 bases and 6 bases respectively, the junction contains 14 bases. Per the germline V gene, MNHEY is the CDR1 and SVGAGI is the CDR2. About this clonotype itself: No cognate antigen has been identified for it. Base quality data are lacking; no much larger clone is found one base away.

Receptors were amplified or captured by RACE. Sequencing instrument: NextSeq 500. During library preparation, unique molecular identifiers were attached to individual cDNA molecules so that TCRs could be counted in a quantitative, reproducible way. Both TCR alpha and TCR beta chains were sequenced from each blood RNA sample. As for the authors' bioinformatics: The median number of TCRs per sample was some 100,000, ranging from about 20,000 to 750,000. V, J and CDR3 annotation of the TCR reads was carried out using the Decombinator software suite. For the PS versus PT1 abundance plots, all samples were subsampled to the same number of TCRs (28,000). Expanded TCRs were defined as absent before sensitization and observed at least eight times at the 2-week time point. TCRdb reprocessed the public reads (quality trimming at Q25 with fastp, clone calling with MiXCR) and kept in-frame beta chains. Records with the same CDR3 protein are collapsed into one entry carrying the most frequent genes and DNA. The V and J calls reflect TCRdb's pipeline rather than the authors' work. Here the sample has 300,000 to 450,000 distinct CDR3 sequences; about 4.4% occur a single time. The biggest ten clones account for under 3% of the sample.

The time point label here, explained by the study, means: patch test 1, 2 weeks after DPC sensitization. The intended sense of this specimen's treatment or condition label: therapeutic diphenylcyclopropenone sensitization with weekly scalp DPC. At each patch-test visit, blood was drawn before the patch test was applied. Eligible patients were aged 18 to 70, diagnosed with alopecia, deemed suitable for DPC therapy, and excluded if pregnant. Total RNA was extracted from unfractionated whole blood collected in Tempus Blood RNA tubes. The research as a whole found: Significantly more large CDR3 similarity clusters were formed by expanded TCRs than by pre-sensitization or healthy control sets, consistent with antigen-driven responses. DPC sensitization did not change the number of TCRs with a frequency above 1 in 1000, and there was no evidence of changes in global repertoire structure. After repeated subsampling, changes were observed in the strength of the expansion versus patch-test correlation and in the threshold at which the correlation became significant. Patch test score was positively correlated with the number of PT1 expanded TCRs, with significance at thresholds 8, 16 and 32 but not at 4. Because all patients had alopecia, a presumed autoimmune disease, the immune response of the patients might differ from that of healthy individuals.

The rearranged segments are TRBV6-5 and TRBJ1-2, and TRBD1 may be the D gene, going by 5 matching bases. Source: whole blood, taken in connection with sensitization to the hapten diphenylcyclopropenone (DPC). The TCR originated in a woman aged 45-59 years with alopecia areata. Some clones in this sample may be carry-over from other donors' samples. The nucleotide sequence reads TGTGCCAGCAGCTTTACCGGGACCCATGGCTACACCTTC. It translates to CASSFTGTHGYTF.